A selection of T cell receptor beta chains follows, all from one sample in a study of control samples from healthy donors and cancer patients. Profiled with immunoSEQ multiplex PCR; TCRdb holds only in-frame clones, not every one. The sample lists 170,000 or so clones; approximately 91% were seen once. The sample taken for sequencing was blood. These receptor sequences come from a woman aged 35 to 49 in good health. Both conserved end residues are part of each CDR3.

TRBJ2-5 | TRBV6-2/TRBV6-3 | CASSYGASGDWETQYF
TRBJ1-4 | TRBV5-1 | CASSLRPAGGNEKLFF
TRBJ1-5 | TRBV7-8 | CASSLLGGAGNQPQHF
TRBJ1-1 | TRBV6-2/TRBV6-3 | CASSYGRNTEAFF
TRBJ2-3 | TRBV5-1 | CASSYTGKTTDTQYF
TRBJ2-3 | TRBV5-1 | CASSLAASGDTDTQYF
TRBJ1-6 | TRBV6-1 | CASSPTGGGSPLHF
TRBJ1-2 | TRBV6-5 | CASSSEGPGYGYTF
TRBJ1-2 | TRBV29-1 | CSVEDGNYGYTF
TRBJ1-2 | TRBV13 | CASSLGVDRGYTF
TRBJ2-7 | TRBV3-1/TRBV3-2 | CASSQVGEQYF
TRBJ2-3 | TRBV5-6 | CASSLEGAELTVDTQYF
TRBJ1-2 | TRBV13 | CASRVYSLNNYGYTF
TRBJ1-1 | TRBV5-1 | CASSPGGGVGAFF
TRBJ1-5 | TRBV12-5 | CASGIVAQPQHF
TRBJ1-1 | TRBV12-3/TRBV12-4 | CASSLVNTEAFF
TRBJ2-3 | TRBV5-1 | CASSLGASGGTDTQYF
TRBJ2-2 | TRBV3-1/TRBV3-2 | CASRRTGGNTGELFF
TRBJ2-7 | TRBV7-8 | CASSLASPYEQYF
TRBJ2-1 | TRBV6-1 | CASSEASGGANEQFF
TRBJ2-7 | TRBV19 | CASSPGRGYEQYF
TRBJ1-1 | TRBV5-5 | CASSLVSEAFF
TRBJ2-1 | TRBV19 | CASTDGYNEQFF
TRBJ1-1 | TRBV20-1 | CSASQDSKAFF
TRBJ1-6 | TRBV19 | CASSPGTGPNSPLHF
TRBJ1-3 | TRBV7-6 | CASSSLGGNHGNTIYF
TRBJ1-2 | TRBV5-4 | CASSLPGDRGVGYTF
TRBJ2-7 | TRBV3-1/TRBV3-2 | CASSQFSYEQYF
TRBJ1-2 | TRBV19 | CASSIDVTDGYTF
TRBJ2-7 | TRBV27 | CASSRDGRSYEQYF
TRBJ1-1 | TRBV5-4 | CASSLGWVGTEAFF
TRBJ1-4 | TRBV5-5 | CASSRGVGGEKLFF
TRBJ2-7 | TRBV15 | CATSREVETYEQYF
TRBJ1-6 | TRBV6-5 | CATIDSSYNSPLHF
TRBJ2-3 | TRBV5-1 | CASSLGISTDTQYF
TRBJ1-3 | TRBV7-9 | CASDNQDQGSGNTIYF
TRBJ2-3 | TRBV11-3 | CASSLGGTASDTQYF
TRBJ2-1 | TRBV10-3 | CAISGASSYNEQFF
TRBJ2-7 | TRBV5-1 | CASSLEQGPYEQYF
TRBJ2-2 | TRBV18 | CASSPGFDTGELFF
TRBJ1-1 | TRBV6-5 | CASSPWGSNTEAFF
TRBJ2-2 | TRBV9 | CASSTQGQTNTGELFF
TRBJ2-5 | TRBV24-1 | CATSASGGRETQYF
TRBJ2-5 | TRBV3-1/TRBV3-2 | CASSQGSSAGETQYF
TRBJ1-1 | TRBV28 | CASSFPGWTEAFF
TRBJ2-3 | TRBV30 | CASLTGGGPDTQYF
TRBJ2-5 | TRBV6-5 | CASSPIYSPRETQYF
TRBJ2-2 | TRBV19 | CASSIGPRGELFF
TRBJ2-7 | TRBV2 | CASQGGLEVYEQYF
TRBJ2-1 | TRBV2 | CASSPAGLNEQFF
TRBJ1-2 | TRBV12-3/TRBV12-4 | CASSLQEGTRYTF
TRBJ2-1 | TRBV4-1 | CASSQASGGAIYEQFF
TRBJ2-6 | TRBV5-1 | CASSVGPPGSGANVLTF
TRBJ1-1 | TRBV5-1 | CASSLEPRGAEAFF